This T cell receptor beta chain was profiled in a study of control samples from healthy donors and cancer patients. Trimming cost V 3 bases and J 2 bases, with 5 bases left between them. The V gene's germline CDR1 is SNHLY and CDR2 FYNNEI. This CDR3 contains 12 residues. Here immunoSEQ multiplex PCR was the method, and the copy in TCRdb shows in-frame clones only, minus some. The table includes 200,000 to 250,000 clones, around 94% detected once. Sequenced material: blood. This TCR derives from a man over 45 in good health. The rearrangement uses TRBV2 and TRBJ2-7; D call uncertain. The CDR3 DNA sequence: TGTGCCAGCAGTGACCCGACCTACGAGCAGTACTTC. The encoded protein is CASSDPTYEQYF.